This section outlines one T cell receptor beta chain sequence together with its context. Its target is not known. Produced via immunoSEQ multiplex PCR; TCRdb's table is partial and in-frame only. The repertoire holds 95,000 to 150,000 clones, about nine tenths seen once, with 6.9% in the top ten. The sample originates from a study of radiotherapy plus CTLA-4 blockade in lung cancer. Study background: More than 15% of enrolled patients responded objectively, and roughly 31% had disease control.

Enrolled patients, whose metastatic non-small-cell lung cancer was chemo-refractory, received focal radiation plus CTLA-4 blockade with ipilimumab. Trimming took off 3 bases at V and 6 bases at J, with 6 bases between the two ends. This CDR3 region has 11 residues. Germline V gene lookup returns CDR1 SGDLS and CDR2 YYNGEE. General study points: Early blood T cell clone dynamics reportedly forecast response best, with interferon-beta. Once radiotherapy plus ipilimumab had been given, TCR clones derived from tumor expanded in blood.

Sequenced here: peripheral blood, sampled from a patient treated with radiotherapy plus ipilimumab. This clonotype was sampled from a human donor with non-small cell lung cancer that progressed on radiotherapy plus ipilimumab. The V and J genes are TRBV9 and TRBJ1-1; the D is unclear. CDR3 in amino acids: CASSAGAEAFF. In DNA, the CDR3 is TGTGCCAGCAGCGCGGGCGCTGAAGCTTTCTTT.